This TCR beta chain emerged from a study of blood T cells in healthy people across ages. This clonotype came up a few times. Antigen specificity is unknown. Primed by a sample-barcoded 5' primer and a J-beta primer mix, a second PCR proceeded for 7 to 11 cycles. Each cDNA molecule received a tag from a template-switch adaptor that had 12 random nucleotides. Each CDR3 protein gets one entry after TCRdb re-called the 5' RACE reads with MiXCR. Among 750,000 to 1,000,000 distinct CDR3 sequences listed, 29% were seen once. Study observations and caveats: It was held that the diversity estimates obtained from one million T cells were underestimates.

Germline-derived CDR1 and CDR2 are SGHNT and YENEEA. The CDR3 contains 16 residues. J gave up 2 bases and V 0 bases, and 6 bases lay outside the gene matches. These sequences were also reported in another study, on T cells of mothers and their children. That work contributes: The sample comes from nine or ten healthy Caucasian donors: mothers and children.

The sequencing input was blood. The receptor was isolated from a woman aged 40 to 50 in good health. V and J are TRBV11-3 and TRBJ2-7; 8 bases fit TRBD2. The CDR3 here is CASSLDLAGPPYEQYF. CDR3 sequence (DNA): TGTGCCAGCAGCTTAGATCTAGCGGGCCCACCCTACGAGCAGTACTTC.